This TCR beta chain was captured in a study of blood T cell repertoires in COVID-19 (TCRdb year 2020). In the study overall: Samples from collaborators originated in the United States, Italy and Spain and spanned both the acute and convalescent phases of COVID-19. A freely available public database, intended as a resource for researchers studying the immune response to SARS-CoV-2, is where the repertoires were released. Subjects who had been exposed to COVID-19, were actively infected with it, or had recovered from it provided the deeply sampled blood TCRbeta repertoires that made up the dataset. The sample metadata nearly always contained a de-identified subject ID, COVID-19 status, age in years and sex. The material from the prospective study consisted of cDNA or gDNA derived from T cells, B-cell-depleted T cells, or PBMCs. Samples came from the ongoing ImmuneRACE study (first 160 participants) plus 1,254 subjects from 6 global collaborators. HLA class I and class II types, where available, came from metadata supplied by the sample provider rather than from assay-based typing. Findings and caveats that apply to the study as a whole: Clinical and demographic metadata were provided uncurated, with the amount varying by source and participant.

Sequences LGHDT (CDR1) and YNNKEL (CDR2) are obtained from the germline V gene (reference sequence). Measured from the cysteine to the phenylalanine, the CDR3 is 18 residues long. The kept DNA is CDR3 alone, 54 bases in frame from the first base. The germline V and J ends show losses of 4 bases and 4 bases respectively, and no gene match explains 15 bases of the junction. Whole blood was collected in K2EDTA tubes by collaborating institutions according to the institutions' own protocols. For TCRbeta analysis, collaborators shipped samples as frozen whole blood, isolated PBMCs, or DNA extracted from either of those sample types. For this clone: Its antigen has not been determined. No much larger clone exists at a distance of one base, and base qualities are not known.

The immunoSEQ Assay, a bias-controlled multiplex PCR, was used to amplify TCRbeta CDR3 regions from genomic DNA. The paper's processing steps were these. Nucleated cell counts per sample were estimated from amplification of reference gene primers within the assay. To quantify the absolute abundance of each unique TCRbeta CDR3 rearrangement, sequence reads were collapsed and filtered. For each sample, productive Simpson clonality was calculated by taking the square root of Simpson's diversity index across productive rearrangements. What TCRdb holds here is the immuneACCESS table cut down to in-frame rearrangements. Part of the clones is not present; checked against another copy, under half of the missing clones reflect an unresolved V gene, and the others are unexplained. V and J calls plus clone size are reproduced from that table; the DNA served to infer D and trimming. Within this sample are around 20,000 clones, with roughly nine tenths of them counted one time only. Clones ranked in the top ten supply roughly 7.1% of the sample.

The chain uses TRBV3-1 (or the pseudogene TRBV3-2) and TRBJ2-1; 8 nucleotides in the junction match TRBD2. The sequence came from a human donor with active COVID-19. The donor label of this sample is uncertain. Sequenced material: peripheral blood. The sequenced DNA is TGTGCCAGCAGCCCGTCTCTTTCCGGGAGGGGGGTATACAATGAGCAGTTCTTC. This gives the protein CASSPSLSGRGVYNEQFF.